These T cell receptor beta chains were read from a single sample in a study of identical twins. TCRdb re-analysed the 5' RACE reads in MiXCR, keeping a single row per CDR3 protein. The sample holds hundreds of thousands of distinct CDR3 sequences, 7.5% seen once. The same data also went into a second study, on yellow fever vaccine responses in identical twins.

The sample consisted of CD8+ T cells sorted from blood. The receptors derive from a woman between 18 and 29 years old in good health. The CDR3 runs from the conserved cysteine through the conserved F or W. The D gene is left open where the match is weak. Clone size is stated in some rows and not others, as once, few, many or a class when expanded.

v_call	d_call	clone_size	j_call	cdr3_aa	cdr3_nt
TRBV12-3/TRBV12-4	-	-	TRBJ1-2	CASSLHNYGYTF	TGTGCCAGCAGTTTACACAACTATGGCTACACCTTC
TRBV5-1	-	-	TRBJ2-3	CASSLNGGTDTQYF	TGCGCCAGCAGCTTGAACGGGGGCACAGATACGCAGTATTTT
TRBV2	TRBD2	few	TRBJ2-5	CASILGSGSIETQYF	TGTGCCAGCATCCTGGGGAGCGGGAGTATAGAGACCCAGTACTTC
TRBV20-1	-	-	TRBJ2-5	CSAREVDAAQYF	TGCAGTGCTAGAGAGGTGGACGCGGCCCAGTACTTC
TRBV7-9	TRBD1	-	TRBJ2-7	CASSQRQGAFEQYF	TGTGCCAGCAGCCAACGACAGGGGGCCTTCGAGCAGTACTTC
TRBV7-9	TRBD2	-	TRBJ2-7	CASSSNTWTSGSYEQYF	TGTGCCAGCAGCTCTAACACCTGGACTAGCGGGAGCTACGAGCAGTACTTC
TRBV6-1	TRBD2	many	TRBJ2-1	CASSDSSGGADEQFF	TGTGCCAGCAGTGATAGCAGCGGGGGGGCCGATGAGCAGTTCTTC
TRBV29-1	-	many	TRBJ2-1	CSVEPGPNNEQFF	TGCAGCGTTGAGCCGGGACCCAACAATGAGCAGTTCTTC
TRBV11-2	TRBD2	many	TRBJ2-1	CASTFGTSGLNEQFF	TGTGCCAGCACCTTTGGGACTAGCGGGTTAAATGAGCAGTTCTTC
TRBV7-8	TRBD2	-	TRBJ2-2	CASSSDRLAGSNTGELFF	TGTGCCAGCAGCTCCGATAGACTAGCGGGATCGAACACCGGGGAGCTGTTTTTT
TRBV28	TRBD1	-	TRBJ2-1	CASRPQGVNEQFF	TGTGCCAGCAGACCTCAGGGGGTTAATGAGCAGTTCTTC
TRBV20-1	TRBD2	-	TRBJ2-3	CSARDPAGVAGRTDTQYF	TGCAGTGCTAGAGATCCCGCGGGGGTAGCGGGACGCACAGATACGCAGTATTTT
TRBV24-1	-	-	TRBJ2-3	CATSRNEGVGTDTQYF	TGTGCCACCAGTCGCAACGAAGGGGTGGGGACAGATACGCAGTATTTT
TRBV11-2	TRBD2	many	TRBJ2-5	CASSLEASGQETQYF	TGTGCCAGCAGCTTAGAGGCTAGCGGCCAAGAGACCCAGTACTTC
TRBV24-1	-	few	TRBJ1-5	CATSDTDSNQPQHF	TGTGCCACCAGTGACACGGATAGCAATCAGCCCCAGCATTTT
TRBV12-3/TRBV12-4	TRBD1	-	TRBJ2-5	CASSTSGTGDYHPVGTQYF	TGTGCCAGCAGTACCTCCGGGACAGGGGATTACCATCCGGTAGGGACCCAGTACTTC
TRBV7-9	TRBD2	few	TRBJ2-1	CASRGLADEQFF	TGTGCCAGCAGGGGACTAGCCGATGAGCAGTTCTTC
TRBV12-3/TRBV12-4	-	many	TRBJ1-3	CASSYGRLGNTIYF	TGTGCCAGCAGTTACGGCCGGTTAGGAAACACCATATATTTT
TRBV7-7	TRBD1	many	TRBJ2-3	CASSLGQGLEDTQYF	TGTGCCAGCAGCTTAGGACAGGGGCTGGAAGATACGCAGTATTTT
TRBV5-5	TRBD1	few	TRBJ2-7	CASSSHPTGTADEQYF	TGTGCCAGCAGCTCCCACCCCACCGGGACAGCGGACGAGCAGTACTTC
TRBV5-1	TRBD2	-	TRBJ2-1	CASSSGLAGVLNEQFF	TGCGCCAGCAGCTCCGGACTAGCGGGAGTGTTGAATGAGCAGTTCTTC
TRBV29-1	TRBD2	many	TRBJ2-7	CSVPGGDSPSYEQYF	TGCAGCGTTCCGGGGGGGGACTCCCCCTCCTACGAGCAGTACTTC
TRBV20-1	TRBD2	few	TRBJ2-5	CSAKPGLAGPRSPQYF	TGCAGTGCTAAACCGGGACTAGCGGGTCCCCGGAGTCCCCAGTACTTC